These 9 T cell receptor beta chains share one sample of origin, sequenced in a study of CD8+ T cells in alopecia areata. Following extraction, RNA underwent reverse transcription to cDNA, which served as the sequencing template. Produced via immunoSEQ multiplex PCR; TCRdb's table is partial and in-frame only. This table holds 130,000 or so clones, approximately 86% found once. Treatment specified: oral pan-JAK inhibitor, 5-10 mg twice daily. The specimen was CD8+ T cells sorted from blood, collected at week 4, from a patient treated with tofacitinib. The receptors here all came from a human donor with alopecia areata.

This sequence joins TRBV6-5 and TRBJ2-3; D perhaps matches TRBD2 (5 bases). This CDR3 comprises 15 residues. The germline CDR1 and CDR2 sequences are MNHEY and SVGAGI. Trimming shortened V by 0 bases and J by 2 bases, and 9 bases separated the two germline ends. CDR3 in amino acids: CASSYSRGYTDTQYF. The CDR3 region has the DNA TGTGCCAGCAGTTACTCGAGAGGGTACACAGATACGCAGTATTTT.

The chain's CDR3 is CATSGTGGSSVDEQYF. The DNA of the CDR3 is TGTGCCACTTCCGGGACAGGGGGCTCATCCGTCGACGAGCAGTACTTC. This chain uses TRBV2 with TRBJ2-7, with 12 positions matching TRBD1. The CDR3 covers 16 residues. Germline lookup yields CDR1 SNHLY and CDR2 FYNNEI. V shed 10 bases, J shed 5 bases, and the junction held 15 bases outside the gene matches.

This chain uses TRBV6-1 with TRBJ1-1; D might be TRBD1 (5 bases). Trimming stripped 2 bases from V and 3 bases from J, with 7 bases between. The CDR3 extends over 13 amino acids. Germline CDR1 is MNHNS and CDR2 is SASEGT. The CDR3 region has the DNA TGTGCCAGCAGTGAATTAGGGGACACTGAAGCTTTCTTT. This gives the protein CASSELGDTEAFF.

This clone was observed a few times. The genes are TRBV5-4 and TRBJ2-1, with 10 bases aligning to TRBD1. The CDR3 is 15 residues long. J gave up 4 bases and V 3 bases, and 4 bases lay outside the gene matches. Germline CDR1 reads SGHNT; CDR2 reads YYREEE (reference sequence). CDR3 in DNA: TGTGCCAGCAGCTCGGGACAGGGGACTTACAATGAGCAGTTCTTC. It encodes CASSSGQGTYNEQFF.

This chain uses TRBV29-1 with TRBJ2-7; D ambiguous. The germline V and J ends were trimmed by 8 bases and 0 bases, with 11 bases remaining between them. CDR3 length: 12 amino acids. Germline V gives CDR1 SQVTM, CDR2 ANQGSEA. Here the CDR3 DNA reads TGCAGCTCAAGAGACAACTCCTACGAGCAGTACTTC. Translation: CSSRDNSYEQYF.

The CDR3 loop reads CASLPGEGAEKLFF. CDR3 coding DNA: TGTGCCAGCCTGCCGGGGGAGGGGGCTGAAAAACTGTTTTTT. The chain joins TRBV7-9 to TRBJ1-4; 7 bases match TRBD1. This CDR3 has 14 amino acids. V lost 8 bases and J lost 7; bases outside the gene matches: 10. CDR1 and CDR2 from the germline V gene are SEHNR and FQNEAQ (reference sequence).

V gene TRBV4-1 combines with J gene TRBJ2-7, with 7 bases aligning to TRBD2. The V gene end was trimmed by 1 base and the J gene end by 3 bases; junction bases not matched to a gene: 12. From germline, CDR1 is MGHRA and CDR2 YSYEKL. CDR3 length equals 17 residues. The CDR3 reads CASSQVSSGPNSYEQYF. The DNA for the CDR3 is TGCGCCAGCAGCCAAGTCTCTAGCGGACCGAACAGCTACGAGCAGTACTTC.

The chain has TRBV15 and TRBJ2-6; D is unclear. CDR1 is LNHNV, CDR2 YYDKDF, per germline (reference sequence). Trimming cost V 1 base and J 4 bases, with 20 bases left between them. The CDR3 is 19 residues long. The CDR3 loop is CATSRVPGADVSGANVLTF. CDR3 in DNA: TGTGCCACCAGCAGAGTTCCGGGCGCCGACGTATCAGGGGCCAACGTCCTGACTTTC.

The chain is built from TRBV5-4 and TRBJ2-7; TRBD1 aligns across 7 bases. Trimming removed 0 bases from V and 5 bases from J; junction bases left unmatched: 2. The germline CDR1 and CDR2 sequences are SGHNT and YYREEE (reference sequence). The CDR3 loop spans 13 amino acids. CDR3 region: CASSLADRDEQYF. For the CDR3, the DNA is TGTGCCAGCAGCTTGGCCGACAGGGACGAGCAGTACTTC. The full variable domain, in which reference TRBV5-4 and TRBJ2-7 provide the parts outside the CDR3, is ETGVTQSPTHLIKTRGQQVTLRCSSQSGHNTVSWYQQALGQGPQFIFQYYREEENGRGNFPPRFSGLQFPNYSSELNVNALELDDSALYLCASSLADRDEQYFGPGTRLTVT.